The 21 T cell receptor beta chains presented below share a single source sample, sequenced in a study of CD8+CD57+ T cells in acquired aplastic anemia. Selection for sequencing was limited to patients who had shown CD8+CD57+ cell expansion by flow cytometry. CDR3 and TCR beta VDJ profiling relied on genomic DNA as the template. TCRdb used MiXCR to reprocess the reads, holding one entry per CDR3 protein. The table records approximately 180,000 distinct CDR3 sequences, less than 50% of them present only once. The sample taken for sequencing was sorted CD4+, CD8+, or CD8+CD57+ T cells (not recorded which) from PBMCs. The receptors originated from a human donor with aplastic anemia.

Points on this clonotype: This may arise from a read error, as a much more abundant clone is one base away. The J gene is TRBJ1-1, the V gene TRBV7-2, with D unclear. Trimming cost V 5 bases and J 4 bases, with 5 bases left between them. Germline V gene lookup returns CDR1 SGHTA and CDR2 FQGNSA. The CDR3 sequence is 11 residues long. The CDR3, as DNA: TGTGCCAGCAGCCAACGCACTGAAGCTTTCTTT. As protein: CASSQRTEAFF.

This clonotype was detected ten times or more. The chain recombines TRBV2 with TRBJ2-2; D may be TRBD1 (7 bases). The CDR3 contains 14 residues. The V gene lost 6 bases and the J gene lost 4 bases, with 12 bases spanning the gap. CDR1 SNHLY and CDR2 FYNNEI come from the germline V gene. CDR3 sequence: CASRTQGGTGELFF. CDR3 nucleotides: TGTGCCAGCAGGACCCAGGGGGGCACCGGGGAGCTGTTTTTT.

This chain connects TRBV7-9 to TRBJ1-2; TRBD1 might be the D (5 bases). The CDR3 totals 13 residues. Germline V gene sequence: CDR1 SEHNR, CDR2 FQNEAQ (reference sequence). Trimming left V 2 bases short and J 6 bases short, with 10 bases between. The CDR3 coding sequence is TGTGCCAGCAGCTTATCAGGGTCAAATGGCTACACCTTC. Encoded protein: CASSLSGSNGYTF.

This clonotype appeared a single time. The chain is built from TRBV20-1 and TRBJ2-5; 11 bases align to TRBD2. The trim removed 2 bases at V and 3 bases at J, leaving 5 bases unmatched. This CDR3 comprises 15 residues. Germline CDR1 and CDR2: DFQATT and SNEGSKA (reference sequence). CDR3 bases: TGCAGTGCTAGACCTCCGACTAGCGGGAAAGAGACCCAGTACTTC. Residues: CSARPPTSGKETQYF.

This clonotype has just a few counts. This chain uses TRBV10-3 with TRBJ1-5, with a weak D call TRBD1 (6 bases). V shed 3 bases and J shed 1 base, with 10 bases lying between them. Germline values: CDR1 ENHRY, CDR2 SYGVKD. This CDR3 comprises 15 residues. CDR3 nucleotide sequence: TGTGCCATCAGTGACTTAGACAGGAGCAATCAGCCCCAGCATTTT. This codes for CAISDLDRSNQPQHF.

This chain uses TRBV9 with TRBJ2-5; 7 nucleotides match TRBD1. Germline CDR1 and CDR2: SGDLS and YYNGEE. J was trimmed by 4 bases and V by 0 bases; bases with no gene match: 9. The CDR3 is made up of 16 amino acids. CDR3 nucleotides: TGTGCCAGCAGCGTAGGAGGGCAGGGGGATCGAGAGACCCAGTACTTC. Its protein is CASSVGGQGDRETQYF.

This clonotype has a count of ten or more. V usage is TRBV11-1 and J usage is TRBJ2-1, with D possibly TRBD2 on 6 matching bases. This CDR3 is 18 amino acids long. Trimming stripped 5 bases from V and 0 bases from J, with 20 bases between. The germline gives CDR1 SGHAT, CDR2 FQDESV (reference sequence). CDR3 sequence (DNA): TGTGCCAGCAGCCCTCTGGTGGGGGGTATGAGCTCCTACAATGAGCAGTTCTTC. Protein: CASSPLVGGMSSYNEQFF.

This chain links TRBV2 with TRBJ1-6; possibly TRBD1 for D (6 bases). Germline V gene lookup returns CDR1 SNHLY and CDR2 FYNNEI. CDR3 length: 12 residues. V was trimmed by 8 bases and J by 9 bases, leaving 11 bases between them. CDR3 in DNA: TGTGCCAGCCTAGGGGGGCGTTCACCCCTCCACTTT. Protein product: CASLGGRSPLHF.

This clonotype has only a few counts. The genes are TRBV2 and TRBJ1-4, with 7 bases aligning to TRBD1. V lost 6 bases and J lost 1; bases outside the gene matches: 2. CDR1 and CDR2 (germline): SNHLY, FYNNEI. There are 14 residues in the CDR3. CDR3 region: CASRGQITNEKLFF. CDR3 coding DNA: TGTGCCAGCAGGGGACAGATAACTAATGAAAAACTGTTTTTT.

The V call is TRBV19, the J call TRBJ2-7, with D perhaps given as TRBD1 or TRBD2 (5 bases each). Germline V gene sequence: CDR1 LNHDA, CDR2 SQIVND (reference sequence). V lost 9 bases and J 0 bases, leaving 18 bases between the germline ends. The CDR3 has 15 residues. The CDR3 protein is CASSLRDGSSYEQYF. The CDR3 DNA sequence: TGTGCCAGCAGTCTTCGGGACGGCAGCTCCTACGAGCAGTACTTC.

The chain carries TRBV9 and TRBJ2-7, with TRBD1 identical over 7 bases. Germline V lookup: CDR1 SGDLS, CDR2 YYNGEE. J was trimmed by 7 bases and V by 0 bases; bases with no gene match: 4. CDR3 length: 13 amino acids. The CDR3 DNA is TGTGCCAGCAGCGTAGTAGAGACAGGGGAGCAGTACTTC. Protein product: CASSVVETGEQYF. The entire variable domain, with the rest obtained from reference TRBV9 and TRBJ2-7, is as follows: DSGVTQTPKHLITATGQRVTLRCSPRSGDLSVYWYQQSLDQGLQFLIQYYNGEERAKGNILERFSAQQFPDLHSELNLSSLELGDSALYFCASSVVETGEQYFGPGTRLTVT.

This clonotype appeared many times. The rearrangement uses TRBV7-9 and TRBJ1-6; 8 bases are shared with TRBD1. The CDR3 has 15 amino acids. The V segment lost 5 bases and the J segment 7 bases; nucleotides outside the gene matches: 7. CDR1 is SEHNR, CDR2 FQNEAQ, per germline (reference sequence). The CDR3 DNA reads TGTGCCAGCAGCCCTGGGGACAGGAGAAATTCACCCCTCCACTTT. Amino acid sequence: CASSPGDRRNSPLHF.

The rearrangement joins TRBV12-3 or TRBV12-4 to TRBJ2-3; D tentatively reads TRBD1 or TRBD2 (5 bases each). CDR3 length: 18 amino acids. V lost 6 bases and J 5 bases, leaving 27 bases between the germline ends. CDR3 nucleotides: TGTGCCAGCAGCCGGGGTGGAGGTGGGGCGGAAGGGGTAGATACGCAGTATTTT. Translated, it gives CASSRGGGGAEGVDTQYF.

The chain has TRBV7-9 and TRBJ1-2, with D perhaps matching TRBD1 (6 bases). CDR3 length equals 13 residues. V lost 4 bases and J lost 3, with 9 bases in between. The germline gives CDR1 SEHNR, CDR2 FQNEAQ (reference sequence). The CDR3 sequence is CASSSPGDYGYTF. The CDR3 DNA follows: TGTGCCAGCAGCTCGCCAGGGGACTATGGCTACACCTTC.

This clonotype was seen repeatedly, ten times or more. V gene TRBV6-1 combines with J gene TRBJ1-1, with unresolved D. CDR1 is MNHNS and CDR2 is SASEGT in the germline V gene. This CDR3 is built from 11 residues. The V and J ends lost 7 bases and 8 bases respectively, with 11 bases between them. CDR3 residues: CASTGPGEAFF. Written as DNA, the CDR3 is TGTGCCAGCACCGGACCAGGCGAAGCTTTCTTT.

The chain joins TRBV20-1 to TRBJ2-5; the match to TRBD2 covers 7 bases. The V gene's germline CDR1 is DFQATT and CDR2 SNEGSKA (reference sequence). The CDR3 totals 15 residues. The trim removed 6 bases at V and 0 bases at J, leaving 10 bases unmatched. CDR3: CSAFGLAEDQETQYF. The CDR3 nucleotides read TGCAGTGCCTTTGGTCTAGCGGAGGACCAAGAGACCCAGTACTTC.

This clonotype was seen a handful of times. The chain is built from TRBV10-1 and TRBJ1-2; D is unclear. CDR3 length equals 14 residues. The V gene lost 8 bases and the J gene lost 3 bases, with 16 bases spanning the gap. CDR1 and CDR2 (germline): WNHNN, SYGVQD (reference sequence). DNA of the CDR3: TGCGCCAGCCTCCGCAGCCCCCTGGACTATGGCTACACCTTC. Encoded protein: CASLRSPLDYGYTF.

V and J are TRBV2 and TRBJ2-7; 7 nucleotides align to TRBD1. The CDR3 extends over 13 amino acids. J lost 7 bases, V lost 6 bases, and 9 bases had no gene match. The germline CDR1 and CDR2 sequences are SNHLY and FYNNEI. Here the CDR3 DNA reads TGTGCCAGCAGCCTCGGACAGGCGACGGAGCAGTACTTC. This encodes CASSLGQATEQYF.

V gene TRBV9 combines with J gene TRBJ2-3; tentatively, D is TRBD1 (5 bases). V lost 4 bases and J 0 bases, leaving 15 bases between the germline ends. This CDR3 is 16 amino acids long. The germline V gene has CDR1 SGDLS and CDR2 YYNGEE. The CDR3 DNA reads TGTGCCAGCAGCCGCGATGGGGCACGAAGCACAGATACGCAGTATTTT. It codes for CASSRDGARSTDTQYF.

This chain joins TRBV29-1 and TRBJ2-3; 13 bases are shared with TRBD2. V lost 6 bases and J lost 4; bases outside the gene matches: 10. The CDR3 sequence is 16 residues long. CDR1 and CDR2 (germline): SQVTM, ANQGSEA. CDR3: CSVLGTSGMLADTQYF. Here the CDR3 DNA reads TGCAGCGTACTTGGGACTAGCGGGATGTTGGCAGATACGCAGTATTTT.

The rearrangement links TRBV5-1 to TRBJ1-4; tentative D call: TRBD1 (5 bases). This CDR3 has 15 residues. Germline loops: CDR1 SGHRS, CDR2 YFSETQ. The ends were cut back, 0 bases at V and 7 bases at J, with 13 bases in the middle. Written as DNA, the CDR3 is TGCGCCAGCAGCTTGGAATGGGGGGAAGGTGAAAAACTGTTTTTT. It codes for CASSLEWGEGEKLFF.